This T cell receptor (beta chain) stems from a study of shared clonotypes between healthy human individuals. The V gene end was trimmed by 7 bases and the J gene end by 0 bases; junction bases not matched to a gene: 6. There are 15 residues in the CDR3. The germline gives CDR1 SGHNT, CDR2 YYREEE (reference sequence). The sorted-subset replicate PCRs were given approximately 190 ng DNA, which is tens of thousands of T cell genomes. Libraries were prepared by immunoSEQ multiplex PCR; TCRdb keeps only in-frame clonotypes and omits some of them. The table includes about 580,000 clones, 95% to 98% detected once. Only CD45RO-negative cells positively selected for CCR7 counted as naive CD8 cells, so terminally differentiated effector memory CD45RA+ cells were excluded.

This receptor was taken from a man younger than 40 in good health. The chain combines TRBV5-4 with TRBJ2-1, with TRBD2 identical over 8 bases. Sample: naive CD8+ T cells sorted from blood. Here the CDR3 DNA reads TGTGCCAGCCTTCAGCGGGAGAGCTCCTACAATGAGCAGTTCTTC. Encoded protein: CASLQRESSYNEQFF.